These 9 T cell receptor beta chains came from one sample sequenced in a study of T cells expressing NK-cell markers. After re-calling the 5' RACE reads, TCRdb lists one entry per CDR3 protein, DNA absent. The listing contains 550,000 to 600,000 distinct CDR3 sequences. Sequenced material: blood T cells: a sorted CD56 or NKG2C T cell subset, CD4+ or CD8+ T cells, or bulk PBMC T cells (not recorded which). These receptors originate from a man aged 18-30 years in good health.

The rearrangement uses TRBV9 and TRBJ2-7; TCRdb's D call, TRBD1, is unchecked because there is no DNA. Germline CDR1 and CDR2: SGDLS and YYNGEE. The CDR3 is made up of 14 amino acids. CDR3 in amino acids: CASSVTGTDYEQYF.

The CDR3 loop reads CASSFLASGKETQYF. The genes are TRBV12-3 or TRBV12-4 and TRBJ2-5; TCRdb calls TRBD2, which cannot be checked without DNA. CDR3 length: 15 residues.

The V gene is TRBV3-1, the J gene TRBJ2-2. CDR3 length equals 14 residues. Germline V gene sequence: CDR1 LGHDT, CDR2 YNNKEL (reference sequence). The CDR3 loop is CASSPTVTTGELFF. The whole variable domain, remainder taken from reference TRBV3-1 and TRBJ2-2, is DTAVSQTPKYLVTQMGNDKSIKCEQNLGHDTMYWYKQDSKKFLKIMFSYNNKELIINETVPNRFSPKSPDKAHLNLHINSLELGDSAVYFCASSPTVTTGELFFGEGSRLTVL.

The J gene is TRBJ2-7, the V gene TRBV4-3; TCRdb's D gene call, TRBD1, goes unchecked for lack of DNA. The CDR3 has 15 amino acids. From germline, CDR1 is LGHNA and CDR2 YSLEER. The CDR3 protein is CASSARTGFSYEQYF.

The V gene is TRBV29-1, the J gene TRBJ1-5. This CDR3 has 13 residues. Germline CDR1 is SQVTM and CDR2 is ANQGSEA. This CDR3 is CSAGYDVDQPQHF.

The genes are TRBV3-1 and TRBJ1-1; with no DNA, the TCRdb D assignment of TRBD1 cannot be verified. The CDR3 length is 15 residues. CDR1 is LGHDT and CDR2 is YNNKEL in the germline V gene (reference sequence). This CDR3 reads CASSQVGGVNTEAFF.

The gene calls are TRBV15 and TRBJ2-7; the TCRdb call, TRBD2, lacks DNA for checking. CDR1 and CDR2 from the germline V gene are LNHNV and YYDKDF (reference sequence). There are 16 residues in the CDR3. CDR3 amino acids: CATSTLEAGFPYEQYF.

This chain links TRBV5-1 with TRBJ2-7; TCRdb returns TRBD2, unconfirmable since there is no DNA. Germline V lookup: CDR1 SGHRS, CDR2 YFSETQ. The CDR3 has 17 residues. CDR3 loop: CASSSGATSGTPYEQYF.

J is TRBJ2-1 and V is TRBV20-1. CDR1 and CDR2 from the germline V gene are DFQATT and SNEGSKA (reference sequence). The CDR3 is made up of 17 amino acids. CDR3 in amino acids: CSARDSGRPSSYNEQFF.